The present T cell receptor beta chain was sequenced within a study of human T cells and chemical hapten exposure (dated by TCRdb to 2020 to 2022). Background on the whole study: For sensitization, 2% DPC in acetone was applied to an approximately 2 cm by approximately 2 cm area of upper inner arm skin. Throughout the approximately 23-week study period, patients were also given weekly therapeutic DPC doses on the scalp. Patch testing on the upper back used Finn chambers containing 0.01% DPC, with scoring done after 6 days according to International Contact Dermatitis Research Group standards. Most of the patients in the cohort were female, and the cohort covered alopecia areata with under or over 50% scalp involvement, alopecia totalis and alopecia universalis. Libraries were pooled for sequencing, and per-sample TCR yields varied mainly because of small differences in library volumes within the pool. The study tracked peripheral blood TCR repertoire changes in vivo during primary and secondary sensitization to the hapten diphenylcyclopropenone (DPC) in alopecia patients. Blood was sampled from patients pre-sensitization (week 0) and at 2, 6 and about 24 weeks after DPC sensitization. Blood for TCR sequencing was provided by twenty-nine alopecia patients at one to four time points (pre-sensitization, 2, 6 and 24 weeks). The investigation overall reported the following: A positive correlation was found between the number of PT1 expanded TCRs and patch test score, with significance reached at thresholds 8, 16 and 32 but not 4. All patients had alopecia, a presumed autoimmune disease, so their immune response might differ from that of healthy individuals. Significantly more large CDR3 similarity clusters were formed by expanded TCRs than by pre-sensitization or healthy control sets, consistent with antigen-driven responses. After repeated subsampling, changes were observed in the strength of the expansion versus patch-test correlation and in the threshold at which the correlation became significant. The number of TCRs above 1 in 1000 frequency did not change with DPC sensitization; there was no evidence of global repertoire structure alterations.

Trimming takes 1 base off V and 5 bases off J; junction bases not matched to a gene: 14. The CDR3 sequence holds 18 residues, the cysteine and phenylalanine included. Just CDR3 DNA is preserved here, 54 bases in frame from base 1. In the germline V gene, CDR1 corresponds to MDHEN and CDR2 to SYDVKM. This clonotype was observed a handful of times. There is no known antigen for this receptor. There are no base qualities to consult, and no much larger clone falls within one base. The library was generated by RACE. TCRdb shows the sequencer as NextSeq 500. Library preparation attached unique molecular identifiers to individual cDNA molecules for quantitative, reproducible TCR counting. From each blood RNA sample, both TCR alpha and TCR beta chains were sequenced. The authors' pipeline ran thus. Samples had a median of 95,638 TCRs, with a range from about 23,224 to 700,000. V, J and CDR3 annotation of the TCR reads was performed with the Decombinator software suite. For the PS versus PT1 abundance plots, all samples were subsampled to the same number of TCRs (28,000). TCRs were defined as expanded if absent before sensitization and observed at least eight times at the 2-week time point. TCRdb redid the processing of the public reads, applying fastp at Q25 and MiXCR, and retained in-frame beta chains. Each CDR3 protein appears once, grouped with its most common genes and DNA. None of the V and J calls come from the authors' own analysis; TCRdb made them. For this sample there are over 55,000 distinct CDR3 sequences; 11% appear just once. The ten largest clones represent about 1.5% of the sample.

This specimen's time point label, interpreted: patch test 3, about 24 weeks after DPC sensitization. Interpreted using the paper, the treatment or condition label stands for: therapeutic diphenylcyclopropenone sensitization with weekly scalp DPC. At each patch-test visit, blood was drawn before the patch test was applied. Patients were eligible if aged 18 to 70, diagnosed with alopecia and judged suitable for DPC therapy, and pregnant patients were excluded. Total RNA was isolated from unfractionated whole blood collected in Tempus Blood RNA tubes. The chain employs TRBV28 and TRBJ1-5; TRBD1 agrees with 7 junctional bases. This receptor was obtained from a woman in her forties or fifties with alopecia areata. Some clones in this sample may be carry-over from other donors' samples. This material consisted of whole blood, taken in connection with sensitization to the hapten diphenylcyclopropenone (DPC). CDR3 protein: CASSLLTWGQTRDQPQHF. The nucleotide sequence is TGTGCCAGCAGTTTATTGACTTGGGGACAGACAAGGGATCAGCCCCAGCATTTT.